Below are 4 T cell receptor beta chains sequenced from a single sample in a study of cytomegalovirus exposure and HLA in healthy donors. Clones were read by immunoSEQ multiplex PCR, and TCRdb kept only the in-frame ones, dropping some. In the table there are 260,000 or so clones, around nine tenths of which are singletons. The source material was PBMCs. The receptors come from a man aged 18 to 30 in good health and CMV-seronegative.

The genes are TRBV18 and TRBJ1-2, with D hard to call. Germline-derived CDR1 and CDR2 are KGHSH and LQKENI. The CDR3 sequence is 13 residues long. Trimming cost V 3 bases and J 2 bases, with 7 bases left between them. DNA of the CDR3: TGTGCCAGCTCACCCGGAGCGAACTATGGCTACACCTTC. Translated: CASSPGANYGYTF.

This chain links TRBV7-6 with TRBJ2-3; possible D gene TRBD2, 5 bases. Germline values: CDR1 SGHVS, CDR2 FNYEAQ. V lost 5 bases and J lost 1, with 7 bases in between. This CDR3 comprises 13 residues. This CDR3 reads CASSGSRTDTQYF. Here the CDR3 DNA reads TGTGCCAGCAGCGGGAGCCGCACAGATACGCAGTATTTT.

This chain joins TRBV30 and TRBJ1-3; D not resolved. V was shortened by 3 bases and J by 0 bases, with 18 bases between the two germline ends. CDR1 is GTSNPN and CDR2 is SVGIG in the germline V gene (reference sequence). This CDR3 region has 17 residues. CDR3 region: CAWSGFGGLISGNTIYF. CDR3 DNA: TGTGCCTGGAGCGGGTTTGGAGGGTTGATCTCTGGAAACACCATATATTTT.

The chain has TRBV28 and TRBJ1-6; 10 bases agree with TRBD1. The CDR3 runs to 15 residues. Germline CDR1 is MDHEN and CDR2 is SYDVKM. V was clipped by 5 bases and J by 7 bases; unmatched bases: 5. CDR3 sequence reads: CASSTRTGGNSPLHF. The CDR3 region has the DNA TGTGCCAGCAGTACACGGACAGGGGGGAATTCACCCCTCCACTTT.